This note documents a single T cell receptor (beta chain) sequence. This sample is part of a study of OX40 agonist ivuxolimab in advanced cancers. The trim removed 6 bases at V and 2 bases at J, leaving 8 bases unmatched. Germline V lookup: CDR1 MGHRA, CDR2 YSYEKL. The CDR3 is 16 residues long. Sequenced by immunoSEQ multiplex PCR; TCRdb stores in-frame clones only, minus some. The table lists 55,000 to 65,000 clones, 92% of them singletons. The sequence derives from an adult with an advanced solid tumor such as melanoma, head and neck, liver or kidney cancer. The source was CD4+ or CD8+ T cells sorted from blood, collected in a trial of the OX40 agonist ivuxolimab. The rearrangement uses TRBV4-1 and TRBJ1-5; 9 nucleotides line up with TRBD1. The CDR3 DNA follows: TGCGCCAGCAGACGGACAGGGGAGTCGGGCAATCAGCCCCAGCATTTT. As protein: CASRRTGESGNQPQHF.